This T cell receptor (beta chain) stems from a study of T cell responses to AZD1222 COVID-19 vaccine. Sequenced by immunoSEQ multiplex PCR; TCRdb stores in-frame clones only, minus some. Found here are about 110,000 clones, over 75% of them singletons; the top ten hold approximately 15%. The specimen was peripheral blood, collected on day 0 of AZD1222 vaccination. The sequence was collected from an adult in good health.

CDR3 coding DNA: TGTGCCAGCAGCCTGGGACAGGGAGGGAGTTACGAGCAGTACTTC. It translates to CASSLGQGGSYEQYF. V gene TRBV5-6 combines with J gene TRBJ2-7; 9 bases map to TRBD1. Germline V gene lookup returns CDR1 SGHDT and CDR2 YYEEEE. J lost 4 bases, V lost 4 bases, and 9 bases had no gene match. The CDR3 contains 15 residues.